Following are 24 T cell receptor beta chains from one sample sequenced in a study of cytomegalovirus exposure and HLA in healthy donors. PCR employed 60 Vbeta and 13 Jbeta primers. Generated by immunoSEQ multiplex PCR, the TCRdb table keeps only in-frame clones and is missing some. The sample comprises about 130,000 clones, around 80% of which are singletons, and 5% to 5.5% rests with the top ten. The specimen was PBMCs. The origin of the receptors is a young man in good health and CMV-seronegative.

This clone showed up just a few times. This chain joins TRBV29-1 and TRBJ2-5, with TRBD1 matching over 7 bases. This CDR3 has 13 residues. The trim removed 4 bases at V and 11 bases at J, leaving 13 bases unmatched. Germline V gene sequence: CDR1 SQVTM, CDR2 ANQGSEA. The CDR3 DNA sequence: TGCAGCGTTGGACAGGGCCCAGATGTGGAGCAGTACTTC. Protein: CSVGQGPDVEQYF.

This chain uses TRBV5-1 with TRBJ1-1, with D maybe TRBD1 (6 bases). The germline gives CDR1 SGHRS, CDR2 YFSETQ. This CDR3 comprises 15 residues. V lost 3 bases and J 1 base, leaving 13 bases between the germline ends. DNA of the CDR3: TGCGCCAGCAGCTCGGGGGGGACAAAGAACACTGAAGCTTTCTTT. Translating gives CASSSGGTKNTEAFF.

This clone appeared a few times. The chain recombines TRBV19 with TRBJ2-7, with TRBD1 as a possible D gene (5 bases). This CDR3 contains 13 residues. The germline gives CDR1 LNHDA, CDR2 SQIVND (reference sequence). V lost 5 bases and J 2 bases, leaving 10 bases between the germline ends. The CDR3 spells CASSRQGTYEQYF. The CDR3 DNA sequence: TGTGCCAGTAGTCGCCAGGGTACCTACGAGCAGTACTTC.

The chain recombines TRBV10-3 with TRBJ2-6; TRBD2 matches at 11 bases. The V gene end was trimmed by 5 bases and the J gene end by 2 bases; junction bases not matched to a gene: 5. The length of the CDR3 is 17 residues. From germline, CDR1 is ENHRY and CDR2 SYGVKD. The CDR3 spells CAISNLAGGAGANVLTF. CDR3 DNA: TGTGCCATCAGTAACCTAGCGGGAGGCGCTGGGGCCAACGTCCTGACTTTC.

This chain links TRBV6-5 with TRBJ1-1; the match to TRBD1 covers 7 bases. The J segment lost 7 bases and the V segment lost 2 bases, leaving 4 bases of the junction unmatched. Germline assignment: CDR1 MNHEY and CDR2 SVGAGI. This CDR3 spans 13 amino acids. DNA for the CDR3: TGTGCCAGCAGTTACACGACAGGGAGTGAAGCTTTCTTT. This encodes CASSYTTGSEAFF.

V usage is TRBV6-6 and J usage is TRBJ1-1, with 10 bases that match TRBD1. The CDR3 runs 13 residues. J lost 11 bases, V lost 5 bases, and 8 bases had no gene match. Germline CDR1 reads MNHNY; CDR2 reads SVGAGI (reference sequence). CDR3: CASSAGTGAGAFF. DNA of the CDR3: TGTGCCAGCAGTGCCGGGACAGGGGCCGGGGCTTTCTTT.

The chain carries TRBV7-2 and TRBJ2-3; D not certain. The CDR3 runs to 11 residues. V was trimmed by 9 bases and J by 1 base, leaving 5 bases between them. Germline V gives CDR1 SGHTA, CDR2 FQGNSA. In nucleotides, the CDR3 is TGTGCCAGTCTTGGCACAGATACGCAGTATTTT. Encoded protein: CASLGTDTQYF.

This chain connects TRBV7-9 to TRBJ2-5, with 12 bases identical to TRBD2. V dropped 3 bases and J dropped 6; count of bases not matched to a gene: 5. Germline values: CDR1 SEHNR, CDR2 FQNEAQ (reference sequence). The CDR3 is 15 amino acids. The CDR3 here is CASSLTTSGRQTQYF. Here the CDR3 DNA reads TGTGCCAGCAGCTTGACGACTAGCGGGAGACAGACCCAGTACTTC.

CDR3 nucleotides: TGCGCCAGCAGCCCAAGGACAACCGAGAGCTCTGGAAACACCATATATTTT. It encodes CASSPRTTESSGNTIYF. The rearrangement links TRBV5-1 to TRBJ1-3; possibly TRBD1 for D (5 bases). Looked up from germline, CDR1 is SGHRS and CDR2 is YFSETQ. Trimming cost V 4 bases and J 0 bases, with 17 bases left between them. The CDR3 consists of 17 residues.

This clone was counted a single time. The V and J genes are TRBV11-2 and TRBJ1-1, with 11 bases identical to TRBD1. In germline, CDR1 is SGHAT, CDR2 FQNNGV. Trimming at V came to 5 bases and at J to 4 bases, leaving 9 bases not matched to a gene. The CDR3 is made up of 16 amino acids. The CDR3 is CASSTRTGGSATEAFF. DNA of the CDR3: TGTGCCAGCAGCACCCGGACAGGGGGCTCGGCCACTGAAGCTTTCTTT.

The chain carries TRBV19 and TRBJ2-7; D remains ambiguous. The CDR3 totals 13 residues. CDR1 LNHDA and CDR2 SQIVND come from the germline V gene (reference sequence). V lost 5 bases and J lost 2, with 10 bases in between. As DNA, the CDR3 is TGTGCCAGTAGTTACGACTTGACCTACGAGCAGTACTTC. It is translated as CASSYDLTYEQYF.

This clone was recorded once. The V gene is TRBV5-6, the J gene TRBJ2-7, with 8 bases lining up with TRBD1. The CDR3 is 14 residues long. The V gene end was trimmed by 4 bases and the J gene end by 2 bases; junction bases not matched to a gene: 5. Per germline, CDR1 SGHDT and CDR2 YYEEEE. The CDR3 spells CASSGGTGAYEQYF. The CDR3 region has the DNA TGTGCCAGCAGCGGCGGGACAGGCGCCTACGAGCAGTACTTC.

J is TRBJ2-7 and V is TRBV18; 7 nucleotides line up with TRBD2. The J segment lost 1 base and the V segment lost 4 bases, leaving 4 bases of the junction unmatched. The CDR3 runs to 14 residues. Germline V gene data show CDR1 as KGHSH and CDR2 as LQKENI. CDR3: CASSLGTNSYEQYF. The CDR3 bases are TGTGCCAGCTCACTTGGGACTAATTCCTACGAGCAGTACTTC.

There are a few counts of this clone. The rearrangement uses TRBV5-5 and TRBJ2-7; maybe TRBD1 (7 bases). V lost 1 base, J lost 3 bases, and 11 bases lay in between. The CDR3 extends over 14 amino acids. Germline loops: CDR1 SGHKS, CDR2 YYEKEE (reference sequence). CDR3 protein: CASSLRGDSYEQYF. CDR3 bases: TGTGCCAGCAGCTTGAGGGGGGACAGCTACGAGCAGTACTTC.

This chain uses TRBV28 with TRBJ1-5, with 11 bases that match TRBD1. Germline-derived CDR1 and CDR2 are MDHEN and SYDVKM. The CDR3 length is 18 residues. V gave up 0 bases and J gave up 2 bases; unmatched junction bases: 6. The CDR3 loop is CASSLWGQGDRGNQPQHF. In nucleotides, the CDR3 is TGTGCCAGCAGTTTATGGGGACAGGGGGACCGTGGCAATCAGCCCCAGCATTTT.

This chain links TRBV5-1 with TRBJ2-5, with D maybe TRBD2 (7 bases). The J call may be wrong; the DNA end is better matched by TRBJ2-7. The CDR3 contains 15 residues. The germline CDR1 and CDR2 sequences are SGHRS and YFSETQ. CDR3 bases: TGCGCCAGCAGCGCCGGGGGGACACCCCCCTACGAGCAGTACTTC. Its translation: CASSAGGTPPYEQYF.

The V gene is TRBV28, the J gene TRBJ1-1; D may be TRBD1 (5 bases). Per the germline V gene, CDR1 is MDHEN and CDR2 is SYDVKM. This CDR3 contains 14 residues. Trimming pared 7 bases from V and 1 base from J, leaving 13 bases between. This chain's CDR3 is CASTSRGANTEAFF. The DNA of the CDR3 is TGTGCCAGCACCTCTCGCGGGGCGAACACTGAAGCTTTCTTT.

V and J are TRBV2 and TRBJ2-7; 9 bases agree with TRBD1. CDR1 is SNHLY and CDR2 is FYNNEI in the germline V gene. The CDR3 is 14 residues long. The V and J ends lost 6 bases and 3 bases, in that order; junction bases with no gene match: 6. The CDR3 here is CASRWDREYYEQYF. CDR3 sequence (DNA): TGTGCCAGCAGATGGGACAGGGAGTACTACGAGCAGTACTTC.

J is TRBJ1-2 and V is TRBV29-1, with TRBD1 identical over 7 bases. Trimming removed 7 bases from V and 4 bases from J; junction bases left unmatched: 6. The germline CDR1 and CDR2 sequences are SQVTM and ANQGSEA. The CDR3 has 12 amino acids. The CDR3 coding sequence is TGCAGCGGCGACAGGGCGGGCTATGGCTACACCTTC. Encoded protein: CSGDRAGYGYTF.

This sequence joins TRBV4-3 and TRBJ1-2, with 8 bases lining up with TRBD1. The CDR3 is 16 amino acids. V dropped 3 bases and J dropped 0; count of bases not matched to a gene: 6. Germline V lookup: CDR1 LGHNA, CDR2 YSLEER. CDR3 nucleotides: TGCGCCAGCAGCCACGCCTGGACAGGGACTAACTATGGCTACACCTTC. Its protein product is CASSHAWTGTNYGYTF.

The chain joins TRBV7-9 to TRBJ2-5, with 8 bases aligning to TRBD2. Trimming took 2 bases from V and 5 from J; bases not matched to a gene: 7. There are 15 residues in the CDR3. Per germline, CDR1 SEHNR and CDR2 FQNEAQ (reference sequence). In nucleotides, the CDR3 is TGTGCCAGCAGCTTAAGGCGGGGGGCGGCGGAGACCCAGTACTTC. Residues: CASSLRRGAAETQYF. The full variable domain, rest sourced from reference TRBV7-9 and TRBJ2-5, is DTGVSQNPRHKITKRGQNVTFRCDPISEHNRLYWYRQTLGQGPEFLTYFQNEAQLEKSRLLSDRFSAERPKGSFSTLEIQRTEQGDSAMYLCASSLRRGAAETQYFGPGTRLLVL.

V and J are TRBV29-1 and TRBJ2-2, with 8 bases that match TRBD1. The CDR3 runs to 14 residues. CDR1 is SQVTM, CDR2 ANQGSEA, per germline. V shed 6 bases and J 6 bases; nucleotides not matched to a gene: 9. In DNA, the CDR3 is TGCAGCGTAGGACAGGGTTTTTTTTCCGGGGAGCTGTTTTTT. Amino acids: CSVGQGFFSGELFF.

V gene TRBV25-1 combines with J gene TRBJ1-6; 7 nucleotides line up with TRBD1. Germline trimming cut 6 bases from V and 2 bases from J; bases unmatched to any gene: 4. Germline CDR1 and CDR2: MGHDK and SYGVNS. The CDR3 extends over 15 amino acids. CDR3 protein: CASSLRGAYNSPLHF. CDR3 DNA: TGTGCCAGCAGCCTCAGGGGGGCCTATAATTCACCCCTCCACTTT. The whole variable domain, filled in from reference TRBV25-1 and TRBJ1-6, reads EADIYQTPRYLVIGTGKKITLECSQTMGHDKMYWYQQDPGMELHLIHYSYGVNSTEKGDLSSESTVSRIRTEHFPLTLESARPSHTSQYLCASSLRGAYNSPLHFGNGTRLTVT.

The chain links TRBV5-1 to TRBJ2-7; possible D gene TRBD2, 6 bases. The germline V gene encodes CDR1 SGHRS and CDR2 YFSETQ. V dropped 4 bases and J dropped 1 base, with 18 bases sitting between them. The CDR3 is made up of 16 amino acids. CDR3 in DNA: TGCGCCAGCAGCCCCCCCGGGACGGAGGGATCCTACGAGCAGTACTTC. Residues: CASSPPGTEGSYEQYF.